Listed here are 17 T cell receptor beta chains from one sample, sequenced in a study of T cells expressing NK-cell markers. Reanalyzing the 5' RACE reads, TCRdb keeps one entry per CDR3 protein, without DNA. The table for this sample gives roughly 150,000 distinct CDR3 sequences. The sample comprised blood T cells: a sorted CD56 or NKG2C T cell subset, CD4+ or CD8+ T cells, or bulk PBMC T cells (not recorded which). The receptor set was obtained from a woman aged 18 to 75 in good health.

The chain couples TRBV7-3 to TRBJ2-3; TCRdb's D call of TRBD1 is untestable without DNA. CDR1 and CDR2 from the germline V gene are SGHTA and FQGTGA. The CDR3 has 14 residues. The CDR3 sequence is CASSLMGGPDTQYF. Using reference TRBV7-3 and TRBJ2-3 for the parts outside the CDR3, the full variable domain is GAGVSQTPSNKVTEKGKYVELRCDPISGHTALYWYRQSLGQGPEFLIYFQGTGAADDSGLPNDRFFAVRPEGSVSTLKIQRTERGDSAVYLCASSLMGGPDTQYFGPGTRLTVL.

CDR3 residues: CASSTTSGRADTQYF. This chain connects TRBV6-1 to TRBJ2-3; checking the TCRdb D call of TRBD2 is not possible without DNA. Per the germline V gene, CDR1 is MNHNS and CDR2 is SASEGT. The CDR3 spans 15 residues.

V gene TRBV29-1 combines with J gene TRBJ2-3. The CDR3 is 12 residues long. Per germline, CDR1 SQVTM and CDR2 ANQGSEA. The CDR3 protein is CSVDISSDTQYF.

The J gene is TRBJ1-5, the V gene TRBV27. The CDR3 totals 14 residues. Germline lookup yields CDR1 MNHEY and CDR2 SMNVEV (reference sequence). CDR3 sequence reads: CASSFRGLYQPQHF.

The chain uses TRBV20-1 and TRBJ2-1; as DNA is missing, the TRBD1 call by TCRdb cannot be tested. The CDR3 runs to 15 residues. Germline CDR1 DFQATT, CDR2 SNEGSKA (reference sequence). The CDR3 here is CSARVRQGLYNEQFF.

The V and J genes are TRBV15 and TRBJ2-1; TCRdb picks TRBD2, but there is no DNA to check that call. The V gene's germline CDR1 is LNHNV and CDR2 YYDKDF (reference sequence). The CDR3 is made up of 19 amino acids. CDR3 residues: CATSRRTSGGARSYNEQFF. Combining the CDR3 with reference TRBV15 and TRBJ2-1 gives the whole variable domain DAMVIQNPRYQVTQFGKPVTLSCSQTLNHNVMYWYQQKSSQAPKLLFHYYDKDFNNEADTPDNFQSRRPNTSFCFLDIRSPGLGDTAMYLCATSRRTSGGARSYNEQFFGPGTRLTVL.

V gene TRBV12-3 or TRBV12-4 combines with J gene TRBJ1-2; no DNA is available, so the TRBD1 call from TCRdb remains unchecked. The CDR3 covers 14 residues. The CDR3 sequence: CASSISGVGSGYTF.

V gene TRBV10-3 combines with J gene TRBJ2-7; TCRdb calls TRBD2, which cannot be checked without DNA. CDR3 length: 14 amino acids. CDR1 is ENHRY, CDR2 SYGVKD, per germline. The chain's CDR3 is CAISASGRAYEQYF.

The chain has TRBV6-2 or TRBV6-3 and TRBJ1-2; the D gene TCRdb calls, TRBD1, cannot be checked with no DNA. Germline V gene sequence: CDR1 MNHEY, CDR2 SVGEGT. This CDR3 spans 15 amino acids. The CDR3 protein is CASSYRNGGNYGYTF.

V usage is TRBV19 and J usage is TRBJ2-1; the TCRdb D gene call, TRBD1, has no DNA to confirm it. CDR1 is LNHDA, CDR2 SQIVND, per germline (reference sequence). The CDR3 is 15 residues long. CDR3 in amino acids: CASSIGQGGYNEQFF.

The V and J genes are TRBV10-3 and TRBJ2-2; TCRdb indicates TRBD1, and absent DNA this call remains unverified. Per the germline V gene, CDR1 is ENHRY and CDR2 is SYGVKD. This CDR3 comprises 18 residues. The CDR3: CAISKIGDKKSNTGELFF.

V is TRBV20-1 and J is TRBJ2-1; the D gene TCRdb calls, TRBD1, cannot be checked with no DNA. The CDR3 is made up of 14 amino acids. From germline, CDR1 is DFQATT and CDR2 SNEGSKA (reference sequence). The CDR3 loop is CSAQQRQGANEQFF.

The chain is built from TRBV6-5 and TRBJ2-7; the D call of TRBD1 rests on TCRdb alone, since no DNA is present to check it. This CDR3 is 14 amino acids long. The germline V gene encodes CDR1 MNHEY and CDR2 SVGAGI. The CDR3 reads CASSYSSWQGQQYF.

The chain is built from TRBV20-1 and TRBJ1-1; the TCRdb call, TRBD1, lacks DNA for checking. The CDR3 runs to 13 residues. Germline values: CDR1 DFQATT, CDR2 SNEGSKA (reference sequence). CDR3 sequence reads: CSARVGGNTEAFF.

The chain uses TRBV24-1 and TRBJ2-1; TCRdb's D call of TRBD1 is untestable without DNA. The CDR3 runs to 14 residues. The germline V gene has CDR1 KGHDR and CDR2 SFDVKD. CDR3 region: CATSDGGWNNEQFF.

CDR3 in amino acids: CARTVFNEQFF. This chain joins TRBV2 and TRBJ2-1; the D gene TCRdb calls, TRBD1, cannot be checked with no DNA. Germline-derived CDR1 and CDR2 are SNHLY and FYNNEI. This CDR3 comprises 11 residues.

The V and J genes are TRBV30 and TRBJ2-1; TCRdb picks TRBD2, but there is no DNA to check that call. Germline V lookup: CDR1 GTSNPN, CDR2 SVGIG (reference sequence). The CDR3 has 16 residues. The CDR3 loop is CAWKGGGGLRQSEQFF.